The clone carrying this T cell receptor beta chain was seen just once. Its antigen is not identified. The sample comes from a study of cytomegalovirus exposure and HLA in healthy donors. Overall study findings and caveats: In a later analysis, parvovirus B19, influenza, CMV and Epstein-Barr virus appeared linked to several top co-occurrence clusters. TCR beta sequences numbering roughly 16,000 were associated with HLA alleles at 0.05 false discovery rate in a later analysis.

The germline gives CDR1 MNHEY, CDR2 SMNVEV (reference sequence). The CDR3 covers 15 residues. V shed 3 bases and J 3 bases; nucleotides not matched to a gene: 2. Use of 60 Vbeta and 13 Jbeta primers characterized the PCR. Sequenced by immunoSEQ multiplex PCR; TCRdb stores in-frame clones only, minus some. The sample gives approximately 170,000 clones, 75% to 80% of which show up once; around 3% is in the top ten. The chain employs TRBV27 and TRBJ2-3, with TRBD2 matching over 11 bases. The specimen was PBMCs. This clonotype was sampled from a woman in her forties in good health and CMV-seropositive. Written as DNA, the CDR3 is TGTGCCAGCAGTTTGTTAGCGGGGGGGACAGATACGCAGTATTTT. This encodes CASSLLAGGTDTQYF.